The 11 T cell receptor beta chains in this list originate from one sample, sequenced in a study of blood T cell repertoires in COVID-19. The assay was immunoSEQ multiplex PCR, and TCRdb's table has in-frame clones only and misses some. Of 260,000 or so clones listed, around 89% were seen once; the top ten hold 1% to 1.5%. The sample taken for sequencing was PBMCs or T cells enriched from blood (not recorded which). The receptors come from a woman aged 40 to 50 with acute COVID-19.

J is TRBJ1-2 and V is TRBV7-9, with 8 positions matching TRBD1. The CDR3 loop spans 17 amino acids. Germline CDR1 and CDR2: SEHNR and FQNEAQ (reference sequence). V was pared by 3 bases and J by 0 bases, with 9 bases of the junction left unmatched. Here the CDR3 reads CASSFDRGWISNYGYTF. The CDR3 DNA is TGTGCCAGCAGCTTCGACAGGGGCTGGATTTCTAACTATGGCTACACCTTC. Looking up the rest from reference TRBV7-9 and TRBJ1-2 gives the full variable domain: DTGVSQNPRHKITKRGQNVTFRCDPISEHNRLYWYRQTLGQGPEFLTYFQNEAQLEKSRLLSDRFSAERPKGSFSTLEIQRTEQGDSAMYLCASSFDRGWISNYGYTFGSGTRLTVV.

The J gene is TRBJ1-4, the V gene TRBV5-8; a weak D match, TRBD1 (6 bases). V was pared by 0 bases and J by 8 bases, with 17 bases between. CDR1 and CDR2 (germline): SGHTS, YDEGEE. The CDR3 totals 16 residues. The CDR3 is CASSLGQGRTSEKLFF. The CDR3 region has the DNA TGTGCCAGCAGCTTGGGTCAGGGGAGAACTTCGGAAAAACTGTTTTTT.

The chain recombines TRBV7-9 with TRBJ1-2, with D tentatively TRBD1 (5 bases). The CDR3 has 14 residues. Germline CDR1 and CDR2: SEHNR and FQNEAQ (reference sequence). Trimming removed 5 bases from V and 8 bases from J, with 18 bases in between. For the CDR3, the DNA is TGTGCCAGCAGCCGTTATGAGACAGAGGTCGGCTACACCTTC. Its protein is CASSRYETEVGYTF.

V and J are TRBV19 and TRBJ1-4; no clear D gene. Germline V gene data show CDR1 as LNHDA and CDR2 as SQIVND (reference sequence). V was shortened by 3 bases and J by 0 bases, with 5 bases between the two germline ends. This CDR3 is 14 amino acids long. In DNA form, the CDR3 reads TGTGCCAGTAGTATTGGAGCAACTAATGAAAAACTGTTTTTT. This sequence encodes CASSIGATNEKLFF.

This clone was recorded a few times. The chain carries TRBV19 and TRBJ2-1; D perhaps matches TRBD2 (6 bases). There are 11 residues in the CDR3. Germline lookup yields CDR1 LNHDA and CDR2 SQIVND (reference sequence). V lost 6 bases and J lost 7, with 7 bases in between. CDR3 in amino acids: CASSRGNEQFF. CDR3 nucleotide sequence: TGTGCCAGTAGCCGGGGGAATGAGCAGTTCTTC.

The chain couples TRBV5-1 to TRBJ2-1; no clear D. Trimming shortened V by 3 bases and J by 1 base, and 8 bases separated the two germline ends. The germline V gene has CDR1 SGHRS and CDR2 YFSETQ. This CDR3 has 14 amino acids. The DNA of the CDR3 is TGCGCCAGCAGCTCCACTAATTCCTACAATGAGCAGTTCTTC. It encodes CASSSTNSYNEQFF. The whole variable domain, remainder taken from reference TRBV5-1 and TRBJ2-1, is KAGVTQTPRYLIKTRGQQVTLSCSPISGHRSVSWYQQTPGQGLQFLFEYFSETQRNKGNFPGRFSGRQFSNSRSEMNVSTLELGDSALYLCASSSTNSYNEQFFGPGTRLTVL.

The chain has TRBV6-2 or TRBV6-3 and TRBJ2-2, with D possibly being TRBD2 (5 bases). V lost 2 bases and J 6 bases, leaving 16 bases between the germline ends. This CDR3 is 16 amino acids long. CDR1 MNHEY and CDR2 SVGEGT come from the germline V gene. CDR3 coding DNA: TGTGCCAGCAGTTACCCCCTTACTAGTCCAGCCGGGGAGCTGTTTTTT. Protein sequence: CASSYPLTSPAGELFF.

This clone was seen more than once but under ten times. This chain joins TRBV18 and TRBJ1-2; perhaps TRBD1 as D (5 bases). Deletions cut 2 bases from V and 6 bases from J, with 10 bases between. Per germline, CDR1 KGHSH and CDR2 LQKENI. This CDR3 region has 13 residues. CDR3: CASSPGATDGYTF. The CDR3 nucleotides read TGTGCCAGCTCACCAGGGGCTACTGATGGCTACACCTTC.

The gene calls are TRBV25-1 and TRBJ1-2, with D possibly being TRBD1 (5 bases). V lost 1 base and J 2 bases, leaving 11 bases between the germline ends. The CDR3 is made up of 15 amino acids. Per the germline V gene, CDR1 is MGHDK and CDR2 is SYGVNS. CDR3: CASSEFLGGNYGYTF. The CDR3 DNA sequence: TGTGCCAGCAGTGAATTCCTGGGGGGGAACTATGGCTACACCTTC.

The chain employs TRBV28 and TRBJ1-2; 7 bases match TRBD1. V gave up 3 bases and J gave up 1 base; unmatched junction bases: 5. Per the germline V gene, CDR1 is MDHEN and CDR2 is SYDVKM. CDR3 length: 15 amino acids. The CDR3 sequence is CASSFQGVINYGYTF. In DNA, the CDR3 is TGTGCCAGCAGTTTCCAGGGGGTTATTAACTATGGCTACACCTTC.

The chain employs TRBV6-2 or TRBV6-3 and TRBJ1-1; 7 bases align to TRBD1. CDR3 length equals 13 residues. J was trimmed by 4 bases and V by 5 bases; bases with no gene match: 4. Germline CDR1 is MNHEY and CDR2 is SVGEGT. The CDR3, as DNA: TGTGCCAGCAGTCTCCCAGGGGGCACTGAAGCTTTCTTT. Protein sequence: CASSLPGGTEAFF.